This T cell receptor (beta chain) was recovered during a study of blood T cell repertoires in COVID-19. Study at large: Samples taken during acute and convalescent COVID-19 were collected in the United States, Italy and Spain.

The CDR3 is 13 residues long. Per the germline V gene, CDR1 is MNHEY and CDR2 is SVGAGI. Unmatched junction bases numbered 1, after V lost 2 bases and J lost 4 bases. This clone was seen only once. In the source study's methods: Quantification of nucleated cells was approximated via reference gene primer amplification. Some clones are missing from TCRdb's copy, which holds only in-frame ones; the method was immunoSEQ multiplex PCR. D and trimming come from the DNA, and the V and J calls and clone size come from that table. The sample lists roughly 80,000 clones, around nine tenths occurring once. The sequence was obtained from a woman of 80 years or more with acute or convalescent COVID-19. J is TRBJ1-2 and V is TRBV6-5; 7 nucleotides align to TRBD1. What was sequenced was peripheral blood. The CDR3 reads CASSYPGGYGYTF. CDR3 sequence (DNA): TGTGCCAGCAGTTACCCAGGGGGCTATGGCTACACCTTC.